This T cell receptor (beta chain) was obtained from a study of blood T cell repertoires in COVID-19. The protocol was immunoSEQ multiplex PCR, while the TCRdb copy is restricted to in-frame clones and leaves out a portion. The data contain some 100,000 clones, around 90% of them singletons. Germline V gives CDR1 SGHNT, CDR2 YENEEA. Deletions cut 1 base from V and 5 bases from J, with 8 bases between. This CDR3 region has 13 residues. The chain employs TRBV11-3 and TRBJ2-5; perhaps TRBD2 as D (6 bases). The TCR comes from a middle-aged man with COVID-19, enrolled during active disease. The sample taken for sequencing was peripheral blood. CDR3 coding DNA: TGTGCCAGCAGCTTAGTTGGGGGGGAGACCCAGTACTTC. Translating it yields CASSLVGGETQYF.